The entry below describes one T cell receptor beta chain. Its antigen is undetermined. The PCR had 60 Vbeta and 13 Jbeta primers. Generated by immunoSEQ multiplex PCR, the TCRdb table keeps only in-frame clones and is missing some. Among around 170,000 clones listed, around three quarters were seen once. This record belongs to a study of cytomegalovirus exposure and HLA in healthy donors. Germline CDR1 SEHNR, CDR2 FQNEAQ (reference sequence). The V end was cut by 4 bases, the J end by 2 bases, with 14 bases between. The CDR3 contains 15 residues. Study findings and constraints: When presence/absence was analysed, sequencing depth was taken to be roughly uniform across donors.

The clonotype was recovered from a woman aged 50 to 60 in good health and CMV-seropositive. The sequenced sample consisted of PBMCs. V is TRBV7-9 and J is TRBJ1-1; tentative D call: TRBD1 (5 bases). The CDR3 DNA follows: TGTGCCAGCAGCTCCATCGGGGGATTTAACACTGAAGCTTTCTTT. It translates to CASSSIGGFNTEAFF.